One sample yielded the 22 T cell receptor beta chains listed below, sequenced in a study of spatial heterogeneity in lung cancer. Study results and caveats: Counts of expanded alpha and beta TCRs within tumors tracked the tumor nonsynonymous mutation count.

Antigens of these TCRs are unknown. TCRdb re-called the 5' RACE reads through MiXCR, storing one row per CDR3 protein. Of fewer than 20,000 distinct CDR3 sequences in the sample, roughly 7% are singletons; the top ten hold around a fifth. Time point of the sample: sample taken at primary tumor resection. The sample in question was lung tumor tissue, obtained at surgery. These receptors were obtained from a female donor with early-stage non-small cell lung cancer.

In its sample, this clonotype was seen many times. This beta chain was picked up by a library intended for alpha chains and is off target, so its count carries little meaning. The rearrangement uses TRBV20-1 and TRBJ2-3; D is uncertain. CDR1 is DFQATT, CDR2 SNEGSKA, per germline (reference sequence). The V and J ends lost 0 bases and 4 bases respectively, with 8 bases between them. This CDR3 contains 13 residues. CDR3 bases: TGCAGTGCTAGAGATAAAAATGCAGATACGCAGTATTTT. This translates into CSARDKNADTQYF.

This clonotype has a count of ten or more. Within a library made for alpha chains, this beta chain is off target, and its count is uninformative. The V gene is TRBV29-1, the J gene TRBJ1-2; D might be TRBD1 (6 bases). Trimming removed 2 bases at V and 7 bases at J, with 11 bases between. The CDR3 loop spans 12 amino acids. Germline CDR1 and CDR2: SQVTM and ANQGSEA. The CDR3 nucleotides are TGCAGCGTTGAACCGGGGGCGGGTGGCTACACCTTC. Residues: CSVEPGAGGYTF.

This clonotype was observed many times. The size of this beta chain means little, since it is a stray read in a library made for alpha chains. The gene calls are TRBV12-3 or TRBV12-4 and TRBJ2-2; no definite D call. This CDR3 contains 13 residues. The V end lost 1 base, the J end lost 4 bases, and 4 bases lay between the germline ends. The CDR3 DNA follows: TGTGCCAGCAGTTTAGTGGTCACCGGGGAGCTGTTTTTT. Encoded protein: CASSLVVTGELFF.

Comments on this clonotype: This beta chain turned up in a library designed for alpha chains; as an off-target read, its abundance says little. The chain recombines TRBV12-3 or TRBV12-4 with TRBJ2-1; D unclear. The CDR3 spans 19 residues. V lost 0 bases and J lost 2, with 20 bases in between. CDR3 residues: CASSLAAHVGLYAYNEQFF. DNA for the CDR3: TGTGCCAGCAGTTTAGCTGCGCACGTGGGTTTGTACGCCTACAATGAGCAGTTCTTC.

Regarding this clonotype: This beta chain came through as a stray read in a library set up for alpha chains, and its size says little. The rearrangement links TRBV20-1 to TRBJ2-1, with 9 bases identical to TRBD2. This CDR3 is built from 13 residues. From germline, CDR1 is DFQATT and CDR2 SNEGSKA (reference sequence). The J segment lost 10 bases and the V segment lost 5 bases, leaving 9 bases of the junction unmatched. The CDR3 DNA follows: TGCAGTGCTCCTAAGAATCTAGCGGGGGAGCAGTTCTTC. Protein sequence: CSAPKNLAGEQFF.

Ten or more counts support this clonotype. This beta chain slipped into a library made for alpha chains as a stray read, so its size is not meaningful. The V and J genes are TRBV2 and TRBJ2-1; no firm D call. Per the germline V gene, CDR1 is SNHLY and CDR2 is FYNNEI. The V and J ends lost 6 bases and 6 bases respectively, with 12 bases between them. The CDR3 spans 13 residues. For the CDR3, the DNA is TGTGCCAGCAGCGCCGATAGAAGCAATGAGCAGTTCTTC. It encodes CASSADRSNEQFF.

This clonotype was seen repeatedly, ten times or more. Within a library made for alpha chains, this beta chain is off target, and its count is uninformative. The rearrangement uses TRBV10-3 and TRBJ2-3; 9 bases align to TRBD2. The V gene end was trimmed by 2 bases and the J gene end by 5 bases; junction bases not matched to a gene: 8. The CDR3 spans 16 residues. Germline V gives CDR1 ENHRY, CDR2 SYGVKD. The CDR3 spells CAISENPAGGRDTQYF. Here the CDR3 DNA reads TGTGCCATCAGTGAGAATCCGGCGGGGGGGCGAGATACGCAGTATTTT.

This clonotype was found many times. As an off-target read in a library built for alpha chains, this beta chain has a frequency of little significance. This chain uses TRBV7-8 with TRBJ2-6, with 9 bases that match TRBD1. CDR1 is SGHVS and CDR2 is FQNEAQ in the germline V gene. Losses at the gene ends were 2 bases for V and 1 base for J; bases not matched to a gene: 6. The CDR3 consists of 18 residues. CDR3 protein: CASSLLQGAHSGANVLTF. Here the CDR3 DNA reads TGTGCCAGCAGCTTATTACAGGGGGCCCATTCTGGGGCCAACGTCCTGACTTTC.

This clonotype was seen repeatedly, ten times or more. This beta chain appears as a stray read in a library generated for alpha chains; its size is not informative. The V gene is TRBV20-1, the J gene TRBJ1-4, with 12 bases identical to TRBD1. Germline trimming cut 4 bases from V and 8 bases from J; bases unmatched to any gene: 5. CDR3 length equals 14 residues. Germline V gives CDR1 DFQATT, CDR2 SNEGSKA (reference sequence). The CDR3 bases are TGCAGTGCTACACCCGGGACAGGGGGCGAAAAACTGTTTTTT. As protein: CSATPGTGGEKLFF.

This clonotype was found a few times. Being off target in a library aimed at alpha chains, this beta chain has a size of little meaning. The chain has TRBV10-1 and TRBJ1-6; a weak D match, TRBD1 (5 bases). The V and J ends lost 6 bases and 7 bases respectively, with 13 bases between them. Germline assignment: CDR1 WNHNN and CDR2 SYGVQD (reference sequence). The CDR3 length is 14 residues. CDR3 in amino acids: CASSVGTGNSPLHF. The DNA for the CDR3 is TGCGCCAGCAGCGTCGGGACGGGGAATTCACCCCTCCACTTT.

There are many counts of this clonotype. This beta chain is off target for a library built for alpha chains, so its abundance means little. The CDR3 coding sequence is TGTGCCAGCAGTTTCCTCGGAGAGACCCAGTACTTC. Its translation: CASSFLGETQYF. This sequence joins TRBV12-3 or TRBV12-4 and TRBJ2-5; unclear D gene. V was trimmed by 3 bases and J by 4 bases, leaving 6 bases between them. The CDR3 consists of 12 residues.

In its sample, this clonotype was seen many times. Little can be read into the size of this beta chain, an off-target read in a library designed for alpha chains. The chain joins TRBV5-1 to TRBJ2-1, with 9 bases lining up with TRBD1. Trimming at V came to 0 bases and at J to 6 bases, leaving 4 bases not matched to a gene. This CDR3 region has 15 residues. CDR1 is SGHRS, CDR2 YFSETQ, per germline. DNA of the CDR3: TGCGCCAGCAGCTTGGAAGGGACAGGGTTCAATGAGCAGTTCTTC. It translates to CASSLEGTGFNEQFF.

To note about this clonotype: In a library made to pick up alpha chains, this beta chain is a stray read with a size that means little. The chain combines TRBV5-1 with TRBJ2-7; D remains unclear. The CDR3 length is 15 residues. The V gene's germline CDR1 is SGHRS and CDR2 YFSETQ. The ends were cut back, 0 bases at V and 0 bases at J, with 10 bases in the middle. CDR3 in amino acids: CASSLGHPSSYEQYF. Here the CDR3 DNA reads TGCGCCAGCAGCTTGGGACATCCGTCCTCCTACGAGCAGTACTTC. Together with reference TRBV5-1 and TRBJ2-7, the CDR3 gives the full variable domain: KAGVTQTPRYLIKTRGQQVTLSCSPISGHRSVSWYQQTPGQGLQFLFEYFSETQRNKGNFPGRFSGRQFSNSRSEMNVSTLELGDSALYLCASSLGHPSSYEQYFGPGTRLTVT.

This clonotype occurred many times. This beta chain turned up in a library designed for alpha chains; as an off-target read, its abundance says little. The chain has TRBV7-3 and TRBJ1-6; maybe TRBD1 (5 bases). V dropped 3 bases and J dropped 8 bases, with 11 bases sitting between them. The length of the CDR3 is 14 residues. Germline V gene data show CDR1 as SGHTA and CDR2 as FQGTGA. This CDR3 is CASSFSSGDSPLHF. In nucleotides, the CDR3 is TGTGCCAGCAGCTTCTCTTCGGGGGATTCACCCCTCCACTTT.

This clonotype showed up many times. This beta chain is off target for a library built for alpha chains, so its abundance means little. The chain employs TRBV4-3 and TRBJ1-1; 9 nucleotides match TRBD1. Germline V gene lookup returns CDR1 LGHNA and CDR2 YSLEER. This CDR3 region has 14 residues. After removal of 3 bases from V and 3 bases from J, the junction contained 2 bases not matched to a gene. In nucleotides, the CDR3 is TGCGCCAGCAGCCACGGGGACAGGGACACTGAAGCTTTCTTT. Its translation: CASSHGDRDTEAFF.

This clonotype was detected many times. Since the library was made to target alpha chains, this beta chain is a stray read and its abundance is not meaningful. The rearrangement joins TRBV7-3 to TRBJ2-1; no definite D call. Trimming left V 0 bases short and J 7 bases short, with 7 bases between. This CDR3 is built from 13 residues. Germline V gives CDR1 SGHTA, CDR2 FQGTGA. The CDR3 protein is CASSLTGRNEQFF. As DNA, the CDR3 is TGTGCCAGCAGCTTAACGGGTCGGAATGAGCAGTTCTTC.

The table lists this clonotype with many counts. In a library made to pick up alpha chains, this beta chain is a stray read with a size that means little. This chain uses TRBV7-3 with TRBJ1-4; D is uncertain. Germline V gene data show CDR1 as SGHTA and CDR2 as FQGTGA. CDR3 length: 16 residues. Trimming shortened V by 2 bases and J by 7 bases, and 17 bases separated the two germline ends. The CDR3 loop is CASSLSFGGQGEKLFF. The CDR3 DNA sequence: TGTGCCAGCAGCTTATCATTTGGAGGTCAAGGTGAAAAACTGTTTTTT.

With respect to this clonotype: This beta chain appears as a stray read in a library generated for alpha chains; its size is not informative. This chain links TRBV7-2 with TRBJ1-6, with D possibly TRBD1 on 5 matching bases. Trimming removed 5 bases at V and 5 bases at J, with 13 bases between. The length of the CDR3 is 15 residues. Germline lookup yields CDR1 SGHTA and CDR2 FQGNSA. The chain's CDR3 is CASSRSGQNNSPLHF. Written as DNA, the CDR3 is TGTGCCAGCAGCCGGTCAGGGCAGAATAATTCACCCCTCCACTTT. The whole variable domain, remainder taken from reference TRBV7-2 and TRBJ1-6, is GAGVSQSPSNKVTEKGKDVELRCDPISGHTALYWYRQSLGQGLEFLIYFQGNSAPDKSGLPSDRFSAERTGGSVSTLTIQRTQQEDSAVYLCASSRSGQNNSPLHFGNGTRLTVT.

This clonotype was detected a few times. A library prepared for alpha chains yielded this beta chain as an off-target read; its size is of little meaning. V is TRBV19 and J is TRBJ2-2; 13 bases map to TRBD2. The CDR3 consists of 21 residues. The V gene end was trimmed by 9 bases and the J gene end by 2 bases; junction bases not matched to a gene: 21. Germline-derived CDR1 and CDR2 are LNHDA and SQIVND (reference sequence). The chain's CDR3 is CARAYYGLAGDLRPNTGELFF. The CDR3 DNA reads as TGTGCCAGAGCATATTACGGACTAGCGGGGGATTTACGACCAAACACCGGGGAGCTGTTTTTT.

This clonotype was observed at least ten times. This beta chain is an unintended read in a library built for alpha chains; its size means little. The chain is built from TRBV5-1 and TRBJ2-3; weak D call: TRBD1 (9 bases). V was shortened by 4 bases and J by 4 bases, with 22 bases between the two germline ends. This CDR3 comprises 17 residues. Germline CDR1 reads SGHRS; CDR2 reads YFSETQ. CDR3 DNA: TGCGCCAGCAGCCGGGAGGGACAGGGAGGAGATTCAGATACGCAGTATTTT. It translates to CASSREGQGGDSDTQYF.

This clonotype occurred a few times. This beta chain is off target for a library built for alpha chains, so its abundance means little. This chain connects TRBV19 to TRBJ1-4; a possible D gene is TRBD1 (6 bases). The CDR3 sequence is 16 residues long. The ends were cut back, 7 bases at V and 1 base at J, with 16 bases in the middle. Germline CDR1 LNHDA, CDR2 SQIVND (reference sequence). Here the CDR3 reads CASTARGGGTNEKLFF. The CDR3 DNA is TGTGCCAGTACCGCCCGAGGGGGTGGAACTAATGAAAAACTGTTTTTT.

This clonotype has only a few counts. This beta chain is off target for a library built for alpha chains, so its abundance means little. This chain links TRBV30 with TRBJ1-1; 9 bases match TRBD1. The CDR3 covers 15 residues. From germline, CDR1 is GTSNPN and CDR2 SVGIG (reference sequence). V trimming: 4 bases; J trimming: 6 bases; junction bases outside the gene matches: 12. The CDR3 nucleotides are TGTGCCTGGAATTCCCAACAGGGGGCTCGCGCTGAAGCTTTCTTT. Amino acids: CAWNSQQGARAEAFF. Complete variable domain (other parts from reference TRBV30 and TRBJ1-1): SQTIHQWPATLVQPVGSPLSLECTVEGTSNPNLYWYRQAAGRGLQLLFYSVGIGQISSEVPQNLSASRPQDRQFILSSKKLLLSDSGFYLCAWNSQQGARAEAFFGQGTRLTVV.